Following are 3 T cell receptor beta chains from one sample sequenced in a study of shared clonotypes between healthy human individuals (dated by TCRdb to between 2020 and 2021). Libraries came from the immunoSEQ multiplex PCR assay. TCRdb carries this immuneACCESS record with in-frame sequences only. Its versions omit some clonotypes, under half of them owing to an unresolved V gene in the studies checked, with the rest unexplained. The sample table lists hundreds of thousands of clones, over 75% of them with a count of one. The ten largest clones add up to around 15% of the sample. The sample taken for sequencing was memory CD8+ T cells sorted from blood. According to the study, the label for this sample's cell subset or site signals: CD45RO+ cells pooled with CCR7-negative TemRA cells. Receptor source: a man aged 18 to 29 in good health.

The V and J genes are TRBV27 and TRBJ1-5; no clear D. Trimming took 0 bases from V and 0 from J, leaving 12 bases between them. Per the germline V gene, CDR1 is MNHEY and CDR2 is SMNVEV (reference sequence). The CDR3 totals 17 residues. CDR3 coding DNA: TGTGCCAGCAGTTTATCCGGGGAATCGTATAGCAATCAGCCCCAGCATTTT. Its protein product is CASSLSGESYSNQPQHF.

The table lists this clone with many counts. A far larger clone is off by one base, so a read error is likely. The CDR3 DNA is TGCGCCAGCAGCCAAGTACTGGGGGGGCGAGTCGGGGAGCTGTTTTTT. It is translated as CASSQVLGGRVGELFF. The genes are TRBV4-1 and TRBJ2-2; maybe TRBD2 (7 bases). Germline-derived CDR1 and CDR2 are MGHRA and YSYEKL. This CDR3 region has 16 residues. Trimming removed 1 base from V and 7 bases from J, with 16 bases in between.

This clone was picked up one time. The J gene is TRBJ2-7, the V gene TRBV10-2, with 9 bases that match TRBD1. V shed 0 bases, J shed 4 bases, and the junction held 4 bases outside the gene matches. The germline V gene encodes CDR1 WSHSY and CDR2 SAAADI. The CDR3 totals 15 residues. The CDR3 spells CASSESIGQGYEQYF. In nucleotides, the CDR3 is TGCGCCAGCAGTGAGTCGATTGGACAGGGGTACGAGCAGTACTTC.